The TCR beta chain under discussion was sequenced for a study of beta chain features in type 1 diabetes. Background on the study: Healthy donors and patients had similar age, gender and cell yields.

About this clone: Its antigen is still unknown.

The germline V gene encodes CDR1 SGHAT and CDR2 FQNNGV. The CDR3 has 15 amino acids. V was pared by 2 bases and J by 1 base, with 10 bases between. cDNA synthesis used the whole RNA isolate, giving expressed TCRB sequences. Libraries were prepared by immunoSEQ multiplex PCR; TCRdb keeps only in-frame clonotypes and omits some of them. The sample consists of about 700,000 clones, 13% of them appearing once. Study-level findings and limits: Sequencing from cDNA could over-represent high-TCR-expressing cells. Patients with Type 1 diabetes showed moderately but significantly shorter TCRB CDR3s in all four CD4+ subsets. Reduced insertions and increased deletions marked VDJ junctions in type 1 diabetes patients.

The rearrangement joins TRBV11-2 to TRBJ2-3, with D unresolved. The sequencing input was naive CD4+ T cells from blood. The clonotype was recovered from a man aged 18 to 30 with type 1 diabetes. CDR3 DNA: TGTGCCAGCAGCTTAACCTCCGCGGGCACAGATACGCAGTATTTT. Protein sequence: CASSLTSAGTDTQYF. The full variable domain, its missing parts supplied by reference TRBV11-2 and TRBJ2-3, is EAGVAQSPRYKIIEKRQSVAFWCNPISGHATLYWYQQILGQGPKLLIQFQNNGVVDDSQLPKDRFSAERLKGVDSTLKIQPAKLEDSAVYLCASSLTSAGTDTQYFGPGTRLTVL.